The rows below give T cell receptor beta chains drawn from one sample of a study of OX40 agonist ivuxolimab in advanced cancers. The repertoire was sequenced with immunoSEQ multiplex PCR; TCRdb's copy has only in-frame clones and lacks some. The table lists roughly 83,000 clones, 91% of them singletons. This sample comprised CD4+ or CD8+ T cells sorted from blood, obtained in a trial of the OX40 agonist ivuxolimab. The receptors originated from an adult with an advanced solid tumor such as melanoma, head and neck, liver or kidney cancer. Both conserved end residues are part of each CDR3. A D gene is named only where the DNA matches it firmly. A row's size may be missing; if present it is once, few, many or a size class.

TRBV4-1	NA	TRBJ2-7	NA	CASSQDIPYEQYF	TGCGCCAGCAGCCAAGATATCCCCTACGAGCAGTACTTC
TRBV4-3	NA	TRBJ2-1	once	CASSRRLYNEQFF	TGCGCCAGCAGCCGTCGGCTATACAATGAGCAGTTCTTC
TRBV19	NA	TRBJ1-6	NA	CASSTTGYTYNSPLHF	TGTGCCAGTAGTACTACAGGGTACACCTATAATTCACCCCTCCACTTT
TRBV6-5	TRBD1	TRBJ1-2	NA	CASRARDRFYGYTF	TGTGCCAGCAGGGCTAGGGACAGGTTCTATGGCTACACCTTC
TRBV11-3	TRBD2	TRBJ2-1	NA	CASSLGLAGGVNEQFF	TGTGCCAGCAGCTTAGGTCTAGCGGGAGGGGTCAATGAGCAGTTCTTC
TRBV11-2	TRBD2	TRBJ2-5	NA	CASSPWEGLQETQYF	TGTGCCAGCAGCCCTTGGGAGGGACTACAAGAGACCCAGTACTTC
TRBV4-1	NA	TRBJ2-7	NA	CASSQERAAYEQYF	TGCGCCAGCAGCCAAGAGCGGGCAGCCTACGAGCAGTACTTC
TRBV9	NA	TRBJ2-1	NA	CASSVVGSNEQFF	TGTGCCAGCAGCGTAGTGGGCTCTAATGAGCAGTTCTTC
TRBV30	TRBD2	TRBJ2-2	NA	CAWSVIAGMAGELFF	TGTGCCTGGAGTGTGATAGCGGGAATGGCCGGGGAGCTGTTTTTT
TRBV4-2	NA	TRBJ1-2	NA	CASSQAQGGVGGYTF	TGTGCCAGCAGCCAAGCCCAGGGAGGAGTAGGGGGCTACACCTTC
TRBV28	NA	TRBJ2-7	NA	CASSLTVHEQYF	TGTGCCAGCAGTTTAACTGTCCACGAGCAGTACTTC
TRBV28	NA	TRBJ1-6	NA	CASSLTPGYSSPLHF	TGTGCCAGCAGTTTAACGCCAGGTTACAGTTCACCCCTCCACTTT
TRBV4-3	NA	TRBJ2-7	NA	CASSQGSSTGYEQYF	TGCGCCAGCAGCCAAGGCTCGTCGACCGGCTACGAGCAGTACTTC
TRBV27	NA	TRBJ2-1	NA	CASSYNSISEQFF	TGTGCCAGCAGTTATAATAGTATCAGTGAGCAGTTCTTC
TRBV6-5	NA	TRBJ1-2	NA	CATQPGVSYGYTF	TGTGCCACCCAACCGGGGGTTAGCTATGGCTACACCTTC
TRBV6-5	TRBD1	TRBJ2-3	NA	CASSPTGPTDTQYF	TGTGCCAGCAGCCCGACAGGGCCCACAGATACGCAGTATTTT
TRBV27	TRBD1	TRBJ1-1	NA	CASSLDRVTEAFF	TGTGCCAGCAGTTTAGACAGGGTCACTGAAGCTTTCTTT
TRBV11-2	NA	TRBJ2-1	once	CASSLTTEITSYNEQFF	TGTGCCAGCAGCTTAACGACAGAAATCACCTCCTACAATGAGCAGTTCTTC
TRBV2	TRBD1	TRBJ2-2	NA	CASSQGGTGELFF	TGTGCCAGCTCACAGGGGGGCACCGGGGAGCTGTTTTTT
TRBV7-4	NA	TRBJ1-6	few	CASSLAGEFWEVHSPLHF	TGTGCCAGCAGCTTAGCCGGGGAGTTCTGGGAAGTCCATTCACCCCTCCACTTT
TRBV5-8	NA	TRBJ1-2	NA	CASSLVHRLDYGYTF	TGTGCCAGCAGCTTGGTCCACAGGCTTGACTATGGCTACACCTTC
TRBV6-6	NA	TRBJ1-4	NA	CASSYSGIPNEKLFF	TGTGCCAGCAGTTACTCGGGTATACCTAATGAAAAACTGTTTTTT
TRBV9	NA	TRBJ2-5	NA	CASSVGGKETQYF	TGTGCCAGCAGCGTAGGGGGGAAAGAGACCCAGTACTTC
TRBV6-1	NA	TRBJ2-2	NA	CASTAEGGTGELFF	TGTGCCAGCACCGCCGAGGGAGGAACCGGGGAGCTGTTTTTT
TRBV28	NA	TRBJ1-5	NA	CASSPDGYSNQPQHF	TGTGCCAGCAGCCCGGACGGATATAGCAATCAGCCCCAGCATTTT
TRBV4-1	TRBD2	TRBJ2-1	NA	CASRPLTGGPNNEQFF	TGCGCCAGCAGACCATTAACGGGGGGGCCCAACAATGAGCAGTTCTTC
TRBV13	NA	TRBJ1-2	NA	CASSLYGYTF	TGTGCCAGCAGCCTCTATGGCTACACCTTC
TRBV6-5	NA	TRBJ2-3	few	CASSYSSTDTQYF	TGTGCCAGCAGTTACTCTAGCACAGATACGCAGTATTTT
TRBV7-5	NA	TRBJ1-2	NA	CARKLPLGQVSNYGYTF	TGTGCCAGAAAGCTTCCCCTCGGACAGGTGTCTAACTATGGCTACACCTTC
TRBV7-9	NA	TRBJ2-1	NA	CASSPGGEQFF	TGTGCCAGCAGCCCCGGGGGTGAGCAGTTCTTC
TRBV28	NA	TRBJ1-5	NA	CASSLRPLSNQPQHF	TGTGCCAGCAGTTTGCGGCCTTTAAGCAATCAGCCCCAGCATTTT
TRBV15	NA	TRBJ2-7	NA	CATSRGSYEQYF	TGTGCCACCAGTAGGGGTTCCTACGAGCAGTACTTC
TRBV28	TRBD1	TRBJ1-1	NA	CASSTDREARNTEAFF	TGTGCCAGCAGTACGGACAGGGAGGCCAGGAACACTGAAGCTTTCTTT
TRBV11-1	NA	TRBJ1-2	NA	CASSLWQGSRYTF	TGTGCCAGCAGCTTATGGCAGGGGTCGCGCTACACCTTC
TRBV16	TRBD1	TRBJ1-2	NA	CASSPRGQAPRGYTF	TGTGCCAGCAGCCCTAGGGGGCAGGCCCCTAGGGGCTACACCTTC
TRBV7-6	NA	TRBJ1-2	NA	CASSGGRTYGYTF	TGTGCCAGCAGCGGAGGCCGGACCTATGGCTACACCTTC
TRBV6-6	TRBD2	TRBJ2-1	NA	CASSYVAGRYGEQFF	TGTGCCAGCAGTTATGTAGCGGGGCGTTACGGTGAGCAGTTCTTC
TRBV7-9	NA	TRBJ2-3	NA	CASSVPDPDRFTDTQYF	TGTGCCAGCAGCGTCCCCGATCCGGACAGATTCACAGATACGCAGTATTTT
TRBV7-9	TRBD1	TRBJ2-5	NA	CASSPDRGLEQETQYF	TGTGCCAGCAGCCCCGACAGGGGGCTAGAACAAGAGACCCAGTACTTC
TRBV28	TRBD1	TRBJ1-6	NA	CASSSTGDNSPLHF	TGTGCCAGCAGCTCAACAGGGGATAATTCACCCCTCCACTTT
TRBV7-9	NA	TRBJ1-5	NA	CASSQGFIQPQHF	TGTGCCAGCAGCCAAGGGTTCATCCAGCCCCAGCATTTT